Presented here are 12 T cell receptor beta chains from one specimen sequenced in a study of shared clonotypes between healthy human individuals. Libraries were prepared by immunoSEQ multiplex PCR; TCRdb keeps only in-frame clonotypes and omits some of them. The sample records roughly 2,500,000 clones, roughly 93% being singletons. Sequencing was carried out using naive CD4+ T cells from PBMCs. The subset: CD45RA+ positively selected. All receptors derive from a young man in good health. Some clones in this sample may be carry-over from other donors' samples.

The chain combines TRBV7-2 with TRBJ2-4, with D possibly matching TRBD2 (5 bases). Germline CDR1 is SGHTA and CDR2 is FQGNSA. The CDR3 runs to 14 residues. The V end was cut by 5 bases, the J end by 0 bases, with 8 bases between. The CDR3: CASSPGVAKNIQYF. The CDR3 DNA reads TGTGCCAGCAGCCCCGGGGTAGCCAAAAACATTCAGTACTTC.

The chain has TRBV6-1 and TRBJ2-5; D perhaps matches TRBD2 (6 bases). Germline V gene sequence: CDR1 MNHNS, CDR2 SASEGT. The CDR3 has 15 residues. The V end was cut by 2 bases, the J end by 0 bases, with 10 bases between. The CDR3 spells CASSERGGDQETQYF. Here the CDR3 DNA reads TGTGCCAGCAGTGAACGCGGAGGGGACCAAGAGACCCAGTACTTC.

This chain joins TRBV6-6 and TRBJ1-4; TRBD1 is a possible D gene (6 bases). Trimming took 8 bases from V and 8 from J, leaving 15 bases between them. The length of the CDR3 is 13 residues. Germline CDR1 MNHNY, CDR2 SVGAGI (reference sequence). The CDR3 spells CASGTAGGEKLFF. The CDR3 DNA sequence: TGTGCCAGCGGAACAGCCGGGGGCGAAAAACTGTTTTTT.

Only one count was recorded for this clone. The rearrangement joins TRBV5-1 to TRBJ2-1; TRBD1 aligns across 11 bases. The junction had 10 bases not matched to a gene; V was cut back by 6 bases and J by 2 bases. This CDR3 is 17 amino acids long. The germline V gene encodes CDR1 SGHRS and CDR2 YFSETQ. The CDR3, as DNA: TGCGCCAGCACCGGACAGGGGGCACAAAGGACCTACAATGAGCAGTTCTTC. Its translation: CASTGQGAQRTYNEQFF.

V and J are TRBV2 and TRBJ1-3, with D hard to call. The CDR3 totals 13 residues. Trimming left V 6 bases short and J 6 bases short, with 12 bases between. Germline V gene lookup returns CDR1 SNHLY and CDR2 FYNNEI. The CDR3 sequence is CASRVIRENTIYF. The CDR3 bases are TGTGCCAGCAGGGTAATAAGAGAAAACACCATATATTTT. The full variable domain, completed using reference TRBV2 and TRBJ1-3, is EPEVTQTPSHQVTQMGQEVILRCVPISNHLYFYWYRQILGQKVEFLVSFYNNEISEKSEIFDDQFSVERPDGSNFTLKIRSTKLEDSAMYFCASRVIRENTIYFGEGSWLTVV.

The rearrangement links TRBV7-2 to TRBJ1-1; D might be TRBD1 (5 bases). The CDR3 runs 14 residues. Trimming left V 6 bases short and J 4 bases short, with 15 bases between. CDR1 SGHTA and CDR2 FQGNSA come from the germline V gene. This CDR3 reads CASRDGGAGTEAFF. CDR3 nucleotide sequence: TGTGCCAGCAGGGACGGAGGGGCAGGCACTGAAGCTTTCTTT.

The rearrangement joins TRBV5-1 to TRBJ2-5; D is unresolved. The CDR3 is made up of 13 amino acids. CDR1 is SGHRS, CDR2 YFSETQ, per germline. Trimming shortened V by 5 bases and J by 2 bases, and 10 bases separated the two germline ends. This chain's CDR3 is CASRQGLQETQYF. In DNA form, the CDR3 reads TGCGCCAGCAGACAAGGTTTACAAGAGACCCAGTACTTC.

The rearrangement joins TRBV27 to TRBJ2-1; D possibly corresponds to TRBD1 (6 bases). Germline CDR1 MNHEY, CDR2 SMNVEV (reference sequence). V lost 7 bases and J lost 0, with 16 bases in between. The CDR3 extends over 16 amino acids. CDR3 in DNA: TGTGCCAGCAAGGGCCGACAGGCGAACTCCTACAATGAGCAGTTCTTC. This translates into CASKGRQANSYNEQFF.

The genes are TRBV25-1 and TRBJ2-7; tentatively, D is TRBD2 (5 bases). Trimming shortened V by 0 bases and J by 8 bases, and 17 bases separated the two germline ends. The length of the CDR3 is 15 residues. CDR1 is MGHDK, CDR2 SYGVNS, per germline. DNA of the CDR3: TGTGCCAGCAGTGAATATGGGGAGTCGAGCGCGAAGCAGTACTTC. As protein: CASSEYGESSAKQYF.

This rearrangement joins TRBV5-6 to TRBJ1-4, with D unresolved. The CDR3 sequence is 15 residues long. Germline CDR1 reads SGHDT; CDR2 reads YYEEEE. The V and J ends lost 4 bases and 7 bases respectively, with 17 bases between them. The CDR3 is CASSPGSLSGEKLFF. CDR3 DNA: TGTGCCAGCAGCCCCGGGTCGCTATCGGGTGAAAAACTGTTTTTT.

The chain combines TRBV2 with TRBJ1-2; D is perhaps TRBD1 (5 bases). This CDR3 comprises 13 residues. From germline, CDR1 is SNHLY and CDR2 FYNNEI. The V gene lost 7 bases and the J gene lost 4 bases, with 13 bases spanning the gap. This chain's CDR3 is CASTTGGRYGYTF. CDR3 sequence (DNA): TGTGCCAGCACCACCGGGGGACGCTATGGCTACACCTTC.

The chain joins TRBV11-2 to TRBJ2-2; D might be TRBD1 (7 bases). The ends were cut back, 0 bases at V and 13 bases at J, with 15 bases in the middle. This CDR3 is built from 14 residues. Per the germline V gene, CDR1 is SGHAT and CDR2 is FQNNGV. The CDR3 DNA is TGTGCCAGCAGCTTAGACGGGAACAGGGGAGGGCTGTTTTTT. It encodes CASSLDGNRGGLFF.